These T cell receptor beta chains were read from a single sample in a study of HIV-infected patients and healthy controls. TCRdb analysed the 5' RACE reads with MiXCR anew, one entry per CDR3 protein. The sample contains 50,000 to 80,000 distinct CDR3 sequences, about 19% of which appear only once. Sample: CD4+ T cells from blood. These receptors were obtained from a human donor in good health. Each CDR3 is given with its conserved first and last residue. A D gene is named only where the DNA matches it firmly. Some rows mark clone size as missing; the rest say once, few, many or name a class of expanded clone.

v_call: TRBV14; j_call: TRBJ2-1; d_call: TRBD2; clone_size: -; cdr3_nt: TGTGCCAGCAGCCAAGATCTCGCGGGAGGGTCAGAGTTCTTC; cdr3_aa: CASSQDLAGGSEFF
v_call: TRBV24-1; j_call: TRBJ2-3; d_call: TRBD2; clone_size: -; cdr3_nt: TGTGCCACCAGTGATACTAGCGGGAGGGCCGGAAGCACAGATACGCAGTATTTT; cdr3_aa: CATSDTSGRAGSTDTQYF
v_call: TRBV2; j_call: TRBJ2-1; d_call: -; clone_size: many; cdr3_nt: TGTGCCAGCAGTGCCTACTACAATGAGCAGTTCTTC; cdr3_aa: CASSAYYNEQFF
v_call: TRBV7-9; j_call: TRBJ1-1; d_call: -; clone_size: few; cdr3_nt: TGTGCCAGCAGTCCCCCGACCCCAATGAACACTGAAGCTTTCTTT; cdr3_aa: CASSPPTPMNTEAFF
v_call: TRBV5-1; j_call: TRBJ1-6; d_call: -; clone_size: few; cdr3_nt: TGCGCCAGCAGCTTGGTAGCAGCCGGTGGGTCACCCCTCCACTTT; cdr3_aa: CASSLVAAGGSPLHF
v_call: TRBV5-1; j_call: TRBJ1-1; d_call: -; clone_size: many; cdr3_nt: TGCGCCAGCAGCGCTTCTTCGGGGATAAACACTGAAGCTTTCTTT; cdr3_aa: CASSASSGINTEAFF
v_call: TRBV7-2; j_call: TRBJ1-2; d_call: TRBD1; clone_size: many; cdr3_nt: TGTGCCAGCAGCTCCCGACAGGGACGAGAAGGCTACACCTTC; cdr3_aa: CASSSRQGREGYTF
v_call: TRBV5-6; j_call: TRBJ1-5; d_call: -; clone_size: -; cdr3_nt: TGTGCCAGCAGCTTGCATGGGACCCACGGGCAGCCCCAGCATTTT; cdr3_aa: CASSLHGTHGQPQHF
v_call: TRBV20-1; j_call: TRBJ2-7; d_call: -; clone_size: few; cdr3_nt: TGCAGTGCTAGAGTGGCGGGAAAAATGGACGAGCAGTACTTC; cdr3_aa: CSARVAGKMDEQYF
v_call: TRBV20-1; j_call: TRBJ1-1; d_call: -; clone_size: many; cdr3_nt: TGCAGTGCCAGTGACGGGTTCAGTGAAGCTTTCTTT; cdr3_aa: CSASDGFSEAFF
v_call: TRBV7-2; j_call: TRBJ1-1; d_call: TRBD1; clone_size: -; cdr3_nt: TGTGCCAGCCACTCCAGGGGGATCACTGAAGCTTTCTTT; cdr3_aa: CASHSRGITEAFF
v_call: TRBV11-3; j_call: TRBJ2-2; d_call: -; clone_size: few; cdr3_nt: TGTGCCAGCAGCTTAGGGGTGTTCGCGAACACCGGGGAGCTGTTTTTT; cdr3_aa: CASSLGVFANTGELFF
v_call: TRBV7-9; j_call: TRBJ1-1; d_call: TRBD1; clone_size: many; cdr3_nt: TGTGCCAGCAGCTCCCGGACAGGGGGGTTCGAGGAAGCTTTCTTT; cdr3_aa: CASSSRTGGFEEAFF
v_call: TRBV5-1; j_call: TRBJ1-4; d_call: TRBD1; clone_size: many; cdr3_nt: TGCGCCAGCAGCAGGACAGGGATCGGTGAAAAACTGTTTTTT; cdr3_aa: CASSRTGIGEKLFF
v_call: TRBV20-1; j_call: TRBJ2-5; d_call: TRBD2; clone_size: few; cdr3_nt: TGCAGTGCTACCAGGACTAGCGGGAGTCAAGAGACCCAGTACTTC; cdr3_aa: CSATRTSGSQETQYF
v_call: TRBV20-1; j_call: TRBJ2-3; d_call: TRBD2; clone_size: few; cdr3_nt: TGCAGTGCCGCGAATCCTAGCGGGAGGGCCGGTAGCACAGATACGCAGTATTTT; cdr3_aa: CSAANPSGRAGSTDTQYF
v_call: TRBV5-1; j_call: TRBJ1-1; d_call: TRBD1; clone_size: -; cdr3_nt: TGCGCCAGCAGCTCGGGGGACAGGGGAATCTTGAACACTGAAGCTTTCTTT; cdr3_aa: CASSSGDRGILNTEAFF
v_call: TRBV4-2; j_call: TRBJ1-1; d_call: -; clone_size: many; cdr3_nt: TGTGCCAGCAGCCAAGATTTCGGGCGGATTTACATGAACACTGAAGCTTTCTTT; cdr3_aa: CASSQDFGRIYMNTEAFF
v_call: TRBV20-1; j_call: TRBJ2-3; d_call: -; clone_size: -; cdr3_nt: TGCAGTGCCCTCTTAATGCCTACGAGTGATACGCAGTATTTT; cdr3_aa: CSALLMPTSDTQYF
v_call: TRBV9; j_call: TRBJ2-3; d_call: -; clone_size: many; cdr3_nt: TGTGCCAGCAGCGCCCAGTTCCCTAGCACAGATACGCAGTATTTT; cdr3_aa: CASSAQFPSTDTQYF
v_call: TRBV5-6; j_call: TRBJ1-1; d_call: -; clone_size: -; cdr3_nt: TGTGCCAGCAGCTTGGGGCGACTAATGAACACTGAAGCTTTCTTT; cdr3_aa: CASSLGRLMNTEAFF
v_call: TRBV6-5; j_call: TRBJ2-1; d_call: TRBD1; clone_size: few; cdr3_nt: TGTGCCAGCAGTCCCGGTTGGGACAGGGTATCCTACAATGAGCAGTTCTTC; cdr3_aa: CASSPGWDRVSYNEQFF
v_call: TRBV29-1; j_call: TRBJ2-2; d_call: TRBD1; clone_size: few; cdr3_nt: TGCAGCGTTGAATGGGCCCGACAGGGTATTCCCCTGGACACCGGGGAGCTGTTTTTT; cdr3_aa: CSVEWARQGIPLDTGELFF
v_call: TRBV12-5; j_call: TRBJ2-3; d_call: TRBD2; clone_size: many; cdr3_nt: TGTGCTAGTGGTTTGCCGCCATGGACTAGCGGGGGGGCCGGTACGCAGTATTTT; cdr3_aa: CASGLPPWTSGGAGTQYF
v_call: TRBV15; j_call: TRBJ2-1; d_call: TRBD2; clone_size: -; cdr3_nt: TGTGCCACCAGCAGAGATTTAGCGGGAGGAGCCTACAATGAGCAGTTCTTC; cdr3_aa: CATSRDLAGGAYNEQFF
v_call: TRBV11-3; j_call: TRBJ1-6; d_call: TRBD1; clone_size: -; cdr3_nt: TGTGCCAGCAGCACCCGACAGGGACATTCACCCCTCCACTTT; cdr3_aa: CASSTRQGHSPLHF
v_call: TRBV20-1; j_call: TRBJ2-1; d_call: -; clone_size: many; cdr3_nt: TGCAGTGCCCTTCAAGCGGTCTCCTACAATGAGCAGTTCTTC; cdr3_aa: CSALQAVSYNEQFF
v_call: TRBV15; j_call: TRBJ2-4; d_call: TRBD1; clone_size: -; cdr3_nt: TGTGCCACCAGCAGAGATTACCCGAACAGGGGGCTTGGCAAAAACATTCAGTACTTC; cdr3_aa: CATSRDYPNRGLGKNIQYF
v_call: TRBV6-2/TRBV6-3; j_call: TRBJ1-1; d_call: TRBD1; clone_size: -; cdr3_nt: TGTGCCAGCAGGGTTACAGGGGGCACTGAAGCTTTCTTT; cdr3_aa: CASRVTGGTEAFF
v_call: TRBV6-5; j_call: TRBJ1-1; d_call: TRBD1; clone_size: -; cdr3_nt: TGTGCCAGTAGCTCAAGGACAGGGGCGTCCACTGAAGCTTTCTTT; cdr3_aa: CASSSRTGASTEAFF
v_call: TRBV20-1; j_call: TRBJ2-3; d_call: TRBD2; clone_size: few; cdr3_nt: TGCAGTGCCCCGGGGGGGATCCGAAGCACAGATACGCAGTATTTT; cdr3_aa: CSAPGGIRSTDTQYF
v_call: TRBV20-1; j_call: TRBJ1-1; d_call: -; clone_size: many; cdr3_nt: TGCAGTGCTCGATACACTGAAGCTTTCTTT; cdr3_aa: CSARYTEAFF
v_call: TRBV4-3; j_call: TRBJ1-3; d_call: -; clone_size: many; cdr3_nt: TGCGCCAGCAGCCAGGGCCTCGGGACGTCCGGAAACACCATATATTTT; cdr3_aa: CASSQGLGTSGNTIYF
v_call: TRBV18; j_call: TRBJ1-1; d_call: -; clone_size: few; cdr3_nt: TGTGCCAGCTCACCCCGTTCGGATACTGAAGCTTTCTTT; cdr3_aa: CASSPRSDTEAFF
v_call: TRBV6-5; j_call: TRBJ1-1; d_call: -; clone_size: -; cdr3_nt: TGTGCCAGCAGTTACTCGGAACAGGGATTTCGGGGGACTGAAGCTTTCTTT; cdr3_aa: CASSYSEQGFRGTEAFF
v_call: TRBV7-9; j_call: TRBJ1-2; d_call: TRBD1; clone_size: few; cdr3_nt: TGTGCCGGGGGACAGGCCGGATTCTATGGCTACACCTTC; cdr3_aa: CAGGQAGFYGYTF
v_call: TRBV5-1; j_call: TRBJ1-4; d_call: TRBD1; clone_size: -; cdr3_nt: TGCGCCAGCAGCGACCGGGACAGGGGTACTCAACTGTTTTTT; cdr3_aa: CASSDRDRGTQLFF
v_call: TRBV20-1; j_call: TRBJ2-5; d_call: -; clone_size: -; cdr3_nt: TGCAGTGCTAGGTCCAGGGAGCAGACCCAGTACTTC; cdr3_aa: CSARSREQTQYF
v_call: TRBV24-1; j_call: TRBJ1-2; d_call: -; clone_size: -; cdr3_nt: TGTGCCACCAGTGCCCCGAATAACTATGGCTACACCTTC; cdr3_aa: CATSAPNNYGYTF
v_call: TRBV2; j_call: TRBJ2-3; d_call: -; clone_size: many; cdr3_nt: TGTGCCACCCCCGGGCGGGGAAGCACAGATACGCAGTATTTT; cdr3_aa: CATPGRGSTDTQYF
v_call: TRBV10-3; j_call: TRBJ1-2; d_call: -; clone_size: many; cdr3_nt: TGTGCCATCTCGTCCGGAGCTAACTATGGCTACACCTTC; cdr3_aa: CAISSGANYGYTF
v_call: TRBV19; j_call: TRBJ2-2; d_call: -; clone_size: few; cdr3_nt: TGTGCCAGTAGTATAGGTACAGGTTCGAACACCGGGGAGCTGTTTTTT; cdr3_aa: CASSIGTGSNTGELFF
v_call: TRBV29-1; j_call: TRBJ2-7; d_call: -; clone_size: few; cdr3_nt: TGCAGCGTTGGGGAGGGGGACGCTTACTACGAGCAGTACTTC; cdr3_aa: CSVGEGDAYYEQYF
v_call: TRBV11-2; j_call: TRBJ1-2; d_call: -; clone_size: many; cdr3_nt: TGTGCCAGCAGCTTAGATTCATCAGGGAACTATGGCTACACCTTC; cdr3_aa: CASSLDSSGNYGYTF
v_call: TRBV6-5; j_call: TRBJ1-5; d_call: -; clone_size: many; cdr3_nt: TGTGCCAGCAGTCGGGTCGGGGGGAGCAATCAGCCCCAGCATTTT; cdr3_aa: CASSRVGGSNQPQHF
v_call: TRBV2; j_call: TRBJ2-5; d_call: TRBD1; clone_size: many; cdr3_nt: TGTGCCAGCAGTCCGGACAGGGGCGACCAAGAGACCCAGTACTTC; cdr3_aa: CASSPDRGDQETQYF